This T cell receptor beta chain was obtained from a study of human T cells and chemical hapten exposure. Study-level information: TCR yields per sample varied, mainly owing to small pooled library volume differences. Findings and caveats of the study: More PT1 expanded TCRs went with higher patch test scores. With alopecia, donors may have immune responses unlike healthy people's.

This clonotype was picked up a small number of times. Its antigen is unknown. Indicated time point: patch test 2, 6 weeks after DPC sensitization. The treatment here: therapeutic diphenylcyclopropenone sensitization with weekly scalp DPC. The study used a library that attached unique molecular identifiers to individual cDNA molecules. TCRdb re-called the RACE reads through MiXCR, storing one row per CDR3 protein. The sample yields fewer than 85,000 distinct CDR3 sequences, about 9.4% seen once. The CDR3 extends over 14 amino acids. Looked up from germline, CDR1 is SQVTM and CDR2 is ANQGSEA. V was pared by 6 bases and J by 7 bases, with 9 bases of the junction left unmatched.

The sequence was obtained from a woman younger than 45 with alopecia areata. Some clones in this sample may be carry-over from other donors' samples. Sequenced material: whole blood, taken in connection with sensitization to the hapten diphenylcyclopropenone (DPC). This chain connects TRBV29-1 to TRBJ2-1, with TRBD2 matching 10 bases. CDR3 residues: CSVAWLAGENEQFF. CDR3 nucleotide sequence: TGCAGCGTGGCGTGGCTAGCGGGGGAGAATGAGCAGTTCTTC.